This is a list of T cell receptor beta chains from one sample in a study of shared clonotypes between healthy human individuals. The method was immunoSEQ multiplex PCR; TCRdb's version includes in-frame clones alone and lacks a portion of them. The sample consists of millions of clones, about 92% of them appearing once. Sequenced: naive CD8+ T cells from PBMCs. The receptor set was obtained from a young man in good health. Some clones in this sample may be carry-over from other donors' samples. CDR3s include the opening cysteine and the closing phenylalanine or tryptophan. D genes are given only for firm matches. Clone size is stated in some rows and not others, as once, few, many or a class when expanded.

d_gene,v_gene,abundance,j_gene,CDR3nt,CDR3aa
TRBD1,TRBV6-6,-,TRBJ1-2,TGTGCCAGCAGTTACTCGACAGGGCCTCATGATGGCTACACCTTC,CASSYSTGPHDGYTF
-,TRBV28,once,TRBJ1-5,TGTGCCAGCAGTTTAGGGGTGGTACAGCCCCAGCATTTT,CASSLGVVQPQHF
-,TRBV27,-,TRBJ2-7,TGTGCCAGCAGTCCCTTGTCCGGGTACGAGCAGTACTTC,CASSPLSGYEQYF
TRBD2,TRBV11-2,-,TRBJ2-7,TGTGCCAGCAGCGAGAGTAGCGGGAGGACCTACGAGCAGTACTTC,CASSESSGRTYEQYF
-,TRBV5-1,-,TRBJ2-1,TGCGCCAGCAGCCCGCCGGGGGCAGCCCTCCCCCTGCATGAGCAGTTCTTC,CASSPPGAALPLHEQFF
TRBD2,TRBV28,-,TRBJ2-7,TGTGCCAGCAGTCCGGGGGGGGTAGATTGGACCCCAGGGCAGTACTTC,CASSPGGVDWTPGQYF
TRBD2,TRBV7-9,-,TRBJ2-3,TGTGCCAGCAGCTTAGGTCCAGCGGGAGGGCCAGATACGCAGTATTTT,CASSLGPAGGPDTQYF
-,TRBV6-6,-,TRBJ1-1,TGTGCCAGCAGTCCATACAAGAACACTGAAGCTTTCTTT,CASSPYKNTEAFF
-,TRBV30,-,TRBJ1-3,TGTGCCTGGAGGGGGATAGGGGCTGAAGGCTCTGGAAACACCATATATTTT,CAWRGIGAEGSGNTIYF
TRBD2,TRBV2,-,TRBJ2-5,TGTGCCAGCAGTGGCCCGGCTAGCGGGTACCAAGAGACCCAGTACTTC,CASSGPASGYQETQYF
TRBD2,TRBV5-1,-,TRBJ2-1,TGCGCCAGCAGCCCTGCTAGCGGCCTCTCCTACAATGAGCAGTTCTTC,CASSPASGLSYNEQFF
-,TRBV27,-,TRBJ2-5,TGTGCCAGCAGTTTTTTTCCCCTCCGCCAAGAGACCCAGTACTTC,CASSFFPLRQETQYF
-,TRBV28,-,TRBJ2-1,TGTGCCAGCAGAACCCTCAGGGCTGAGCAGTTCTTC,CASRTLRAEQFF
TRBD2,TRBV10-3,-,TRBJ2-7,TGTGCCATGGGAGGGGCTTACGAGCAGTACTTC,CAMGGAYEQYF
TRBD2,TRBV29-1,-,TRBJ2-7,TGCAGCGTTCTCGGACTAGCGGGGGCCGTGAACGAGCAGTACTTC,CSVLGLAGAVNEQYF
TRBD1,TRBV4-1,-,TRBJ2-7,TGCGCCAGCAGCCATAGGACAGGGGGCGCGTACGAGCAGTACTTC,CASSHRTGGAYEQYF
TRBD2,TRBV11-2,-,TRBJ2-3,TGTGCCAGCAGCTCAAGGACTAGCGGGATAGCAGATACGCAGTATTTT,CASSSRTSGIADTQYF
-,TRBV5-4,few,TRBJ1-2,TGTGCCAGCAGCTTAGGTAGTGGCTACACCTTC,CASSLGSGYTF